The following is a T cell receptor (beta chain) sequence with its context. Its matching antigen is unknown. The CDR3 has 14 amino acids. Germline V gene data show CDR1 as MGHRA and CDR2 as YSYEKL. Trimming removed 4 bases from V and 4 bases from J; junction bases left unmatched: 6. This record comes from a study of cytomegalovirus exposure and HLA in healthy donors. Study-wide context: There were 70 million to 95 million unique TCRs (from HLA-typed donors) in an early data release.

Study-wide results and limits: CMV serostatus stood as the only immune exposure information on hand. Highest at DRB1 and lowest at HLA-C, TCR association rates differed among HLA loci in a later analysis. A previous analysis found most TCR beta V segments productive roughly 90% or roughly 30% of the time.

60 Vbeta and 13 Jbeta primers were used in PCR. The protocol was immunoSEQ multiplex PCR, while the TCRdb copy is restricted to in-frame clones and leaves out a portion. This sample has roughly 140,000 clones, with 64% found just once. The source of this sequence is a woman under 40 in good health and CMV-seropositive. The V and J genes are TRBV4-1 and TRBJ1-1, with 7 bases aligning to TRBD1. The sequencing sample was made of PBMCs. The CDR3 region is CASSPRGAGTEAFF. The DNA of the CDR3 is TGCGCCAGCAGCCCCAGGGGGGCGGGCACTGAAGCTTTCTTT.